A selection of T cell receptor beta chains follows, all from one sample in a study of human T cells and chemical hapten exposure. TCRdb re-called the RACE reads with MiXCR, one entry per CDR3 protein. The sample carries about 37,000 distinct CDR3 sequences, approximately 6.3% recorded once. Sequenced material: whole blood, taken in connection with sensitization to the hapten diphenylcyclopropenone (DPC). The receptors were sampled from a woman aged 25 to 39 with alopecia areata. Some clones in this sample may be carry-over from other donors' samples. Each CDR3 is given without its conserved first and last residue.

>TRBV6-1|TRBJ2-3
ASSVDLPYTQY
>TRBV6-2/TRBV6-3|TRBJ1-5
ASSHPLPGGRLGPQH
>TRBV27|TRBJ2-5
ASRDAQETQY
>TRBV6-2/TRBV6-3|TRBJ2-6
ASSYVTGGSGANVLT
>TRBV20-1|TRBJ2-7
SARSGFMGEQY
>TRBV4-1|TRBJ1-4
ASSQQGQGFNEKLF
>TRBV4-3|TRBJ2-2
ASSQAGTSRFTGELF
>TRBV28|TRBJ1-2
ASSSPQAHYGYT
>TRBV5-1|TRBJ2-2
ASSARPGANTGELF
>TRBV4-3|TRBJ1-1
ASSQTDRGTEAF
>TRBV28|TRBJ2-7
ASSRPGLAGVTTYEQY
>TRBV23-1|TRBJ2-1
ASSQSLGQGAKPYNEQF
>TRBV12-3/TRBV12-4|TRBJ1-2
ASRLSTDYT
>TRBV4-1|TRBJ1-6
ASSRGSSYNSPLH
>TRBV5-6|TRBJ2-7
ASRPGQFSYEQY
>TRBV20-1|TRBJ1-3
SASGQGKVYSGNTIY
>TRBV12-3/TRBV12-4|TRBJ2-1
ASRSGTSGEQF
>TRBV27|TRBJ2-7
ASSQPPYYEQY
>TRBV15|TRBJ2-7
ATSGRRGLPPNEQY
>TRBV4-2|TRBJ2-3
ASRGGTSISYSDTQY
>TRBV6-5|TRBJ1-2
ASRGTNYGYT
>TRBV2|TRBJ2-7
ASSVPGTGNEQY
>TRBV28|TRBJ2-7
ASSPGGSNHYEQY
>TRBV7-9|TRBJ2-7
ASSIRQGGVYEQY